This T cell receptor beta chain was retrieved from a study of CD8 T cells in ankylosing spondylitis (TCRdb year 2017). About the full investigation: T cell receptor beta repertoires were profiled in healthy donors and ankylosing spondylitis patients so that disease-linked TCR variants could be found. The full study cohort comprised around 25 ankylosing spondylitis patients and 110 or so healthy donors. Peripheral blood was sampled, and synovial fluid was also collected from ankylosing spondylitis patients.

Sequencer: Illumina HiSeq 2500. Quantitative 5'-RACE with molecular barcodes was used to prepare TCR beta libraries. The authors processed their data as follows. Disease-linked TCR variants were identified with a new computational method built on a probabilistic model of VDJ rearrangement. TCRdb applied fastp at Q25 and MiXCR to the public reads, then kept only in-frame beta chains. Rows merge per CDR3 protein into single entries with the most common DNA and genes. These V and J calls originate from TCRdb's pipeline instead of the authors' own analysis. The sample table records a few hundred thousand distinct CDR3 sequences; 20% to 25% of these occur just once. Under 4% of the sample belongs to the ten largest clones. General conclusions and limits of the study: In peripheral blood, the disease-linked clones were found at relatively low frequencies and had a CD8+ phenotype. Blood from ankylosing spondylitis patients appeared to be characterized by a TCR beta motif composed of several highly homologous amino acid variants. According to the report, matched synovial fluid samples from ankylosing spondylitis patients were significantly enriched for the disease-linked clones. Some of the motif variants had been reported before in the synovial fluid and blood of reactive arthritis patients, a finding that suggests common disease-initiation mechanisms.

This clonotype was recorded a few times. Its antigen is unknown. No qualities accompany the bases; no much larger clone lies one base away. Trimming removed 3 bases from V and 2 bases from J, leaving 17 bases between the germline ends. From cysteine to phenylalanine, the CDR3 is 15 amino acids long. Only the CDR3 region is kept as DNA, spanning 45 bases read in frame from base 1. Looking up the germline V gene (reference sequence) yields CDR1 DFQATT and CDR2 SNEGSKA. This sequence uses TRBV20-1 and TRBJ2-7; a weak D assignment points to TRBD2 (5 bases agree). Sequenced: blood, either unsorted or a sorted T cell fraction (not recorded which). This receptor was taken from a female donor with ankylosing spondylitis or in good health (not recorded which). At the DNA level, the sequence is TGCAGTGCTAGGGTCCCTCTAGCTCCCGCCTACGAGCAGTACTTC. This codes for CSARVPLAPAYEQYF.